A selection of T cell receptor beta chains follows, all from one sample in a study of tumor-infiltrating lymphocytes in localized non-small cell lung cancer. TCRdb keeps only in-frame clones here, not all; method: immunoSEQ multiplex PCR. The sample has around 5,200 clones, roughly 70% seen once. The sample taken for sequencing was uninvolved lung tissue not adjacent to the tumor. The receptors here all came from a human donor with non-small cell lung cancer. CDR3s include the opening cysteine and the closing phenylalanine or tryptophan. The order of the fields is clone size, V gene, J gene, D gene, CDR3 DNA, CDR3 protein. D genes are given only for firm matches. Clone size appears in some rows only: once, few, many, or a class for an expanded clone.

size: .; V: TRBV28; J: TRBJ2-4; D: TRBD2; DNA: TGTGCCAGCAGTTTCCCTCCCGGACTAGCGGGAAGAGCCAAAAACATTCAGTACTTC; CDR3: CASSFPPGLAGRAKNIQYF
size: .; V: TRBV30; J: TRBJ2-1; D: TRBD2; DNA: TGTGCCTGGAGTGGGGTAGCGGGAGGGGATGAGCAGTTCTTC; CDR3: CAWSGVAGGDEQFF
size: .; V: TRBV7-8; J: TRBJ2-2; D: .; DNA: TGTGCCAGCAGCTGGAACCTTCCCAACACCGGGGAGCTGTTTTTT; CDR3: CASSWNLPNTGELFF
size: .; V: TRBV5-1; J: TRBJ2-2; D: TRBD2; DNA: TGCGCCAGCAGCTTGAACGTAGCGGGAGTGGCCGGGGAGCTGTTTTTT; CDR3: CASSLNVAGVAGELFF
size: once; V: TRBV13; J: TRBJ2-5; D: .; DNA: TGTGCCAGTTCCCGGACATCCCAAGAGACCCAGTACTTC; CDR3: CASSRTSQETQYF
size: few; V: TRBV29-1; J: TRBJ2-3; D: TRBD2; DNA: TGCAGCGGTGCCGGACTAGCGGGAGTGGATACGCAGTATTTT; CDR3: CSGAGLAGVDTQYF
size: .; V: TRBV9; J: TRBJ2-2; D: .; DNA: TGTGCCAGCAGCGTAGAAACGGGCGGCACCGGGGAGCTGTTTTTT; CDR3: CASSVETGGTGELFF
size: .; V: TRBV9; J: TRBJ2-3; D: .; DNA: TGTGCCAGCAGCGTAGGCCAGACTGGGGATACGCAGTATTTT; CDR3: CASSVGQTGDTQYF
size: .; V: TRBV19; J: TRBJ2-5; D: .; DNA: TGTGCCAGTAGTATAGCTCGATCAGGGTGGGAGACCCAGTACTTC; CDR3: CASSIARSGWETQYF
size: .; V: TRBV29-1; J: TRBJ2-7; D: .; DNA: TGCAGCGTTGCTGATATGGGGGGGCGCGAGCAGTACTTC; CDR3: CSVADMGGREQYF
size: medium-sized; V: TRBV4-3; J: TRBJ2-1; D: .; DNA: TGCGCCAGCAGCCAGGAGCAGTTCTTC; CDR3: CASSQEQFF
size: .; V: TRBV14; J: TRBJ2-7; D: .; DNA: TGTGCCAGCAGCTACGCGGGACCATTTTACGAGCAGTACTTC; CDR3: CASSYAGPFYEQYF
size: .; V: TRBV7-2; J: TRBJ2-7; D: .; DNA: TGTGCCAGCAGCCCCGAGGGCTCCTACGAGCAGTACTTC; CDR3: CASSPEGSYEQYF
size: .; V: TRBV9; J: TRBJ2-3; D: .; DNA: TGTGCCAGCGGACGGAGGGGCATCACAGATACGCAGTATTTT; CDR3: CASGRRGITDTQYF
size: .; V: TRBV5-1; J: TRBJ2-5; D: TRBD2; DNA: TGCGCCAGCAGCTTGGACTCCGGACTAGACACGGAGACCCAGTACTTC; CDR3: CASSLDSGLDTETQYF
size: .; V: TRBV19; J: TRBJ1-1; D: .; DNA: TGTGCCGCCCAGGACAGAGGGCGGAACACTGAAGCTTTCTTT; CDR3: CAAQDRGRNTEAFF
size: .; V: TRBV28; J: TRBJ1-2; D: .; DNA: TGTGCCAGCAGTTTAGAACGGAACTATGGCTACACCTTC; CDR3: CASSLERNYGYTF
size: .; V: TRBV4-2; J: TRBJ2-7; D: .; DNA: TGTGCCAGCAGCCAAGGGGCGCTGGGCGACGAGCAGTACTTC; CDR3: CASSQGALGDEQYF
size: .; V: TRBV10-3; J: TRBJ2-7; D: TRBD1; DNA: TGTGCCATCAGACCGGGACAGGGGGATCGCGAGCAGTACTTC; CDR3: CAIRPGQGDREQYF
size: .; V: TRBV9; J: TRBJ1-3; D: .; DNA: TGTGCCAGCAGCGTAGGGGGTTCTCTTTCTGTTGGAAACACCATATATTTT; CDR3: CASSVGGSLSVGNTIYF
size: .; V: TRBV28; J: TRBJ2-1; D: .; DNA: TGTGCCAGCAGTTTACCCCAGGGGGGGAAGATTGAGCAGTTCTTC; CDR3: CASSLPQGGKIEQFF
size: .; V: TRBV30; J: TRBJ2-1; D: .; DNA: TGTGCCACACACTGGCTAAAAAGTTACAATGAGCAGTTCTTC; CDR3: CATHWLKSYNEQFF
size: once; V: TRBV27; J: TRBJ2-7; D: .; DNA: TGTGCCAGCAGTTTAGGCAGCGCGAGCTCCTACGAGCAGTACTTC; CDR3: CASSLGSASSYEQYF
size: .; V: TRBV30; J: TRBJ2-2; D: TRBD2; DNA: TGTGCCTGGGGGGGACTAGCGAACGGGGAGCTGTTTTTT; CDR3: CAWGGLANGELFF
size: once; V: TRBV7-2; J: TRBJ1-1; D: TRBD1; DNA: TGTGCCAGCAGCTTAGCGGTGACGGGACAGGGGGAGGGAGCTTTCTTT; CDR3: CASSLAVTGQGEGAFF
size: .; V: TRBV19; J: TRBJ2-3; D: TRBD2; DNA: TGTGCCAGTAGTACCGCGGGAGGGCGGGGAGATACGCAGTATTTT; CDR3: CASSTAGGRGDTQYF
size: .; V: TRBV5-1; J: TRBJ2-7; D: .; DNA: TGCGCCAGCAGCTTGGTGTCTGAGGGTTACCAAGAGCAGTACTTC; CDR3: CASSLVSEGYQEQYF
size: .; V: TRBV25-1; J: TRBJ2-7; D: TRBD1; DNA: TGTGCCAGCAAGGACAGGAGCTACGAGCAGTACTTC; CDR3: CASKDRSYEQYF
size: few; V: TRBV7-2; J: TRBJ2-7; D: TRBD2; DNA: TGTGCCAGCAGCTTAGGGACTAGCGGCTTCTACGAGCAGTACTTC; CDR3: CASSLGTSGFYEQYF
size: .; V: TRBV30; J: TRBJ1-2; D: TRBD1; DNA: TGTGCCTGGAGAGACACAGGGGACTATGGCTACACCTTC; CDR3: CAWRDTGDYGYTF
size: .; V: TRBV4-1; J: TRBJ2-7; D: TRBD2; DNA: TGCGCCAGCAGCTACGGACTAGCAGCTTCCTACGAGCAGTACTTC; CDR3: CASSYGLAASYEQYF
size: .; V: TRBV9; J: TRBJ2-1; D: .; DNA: TGTGCCAGCAGCCAAGAAATAGCCGCACCCCACGCATATGAGCAGTTCTTC; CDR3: CASSQEIAAPHAYEQFF
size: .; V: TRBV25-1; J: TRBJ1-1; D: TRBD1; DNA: TGTGCCAGCGGGACAGGGTACACTGAAGCTTTCTTT; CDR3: CASGTGYTEAFF
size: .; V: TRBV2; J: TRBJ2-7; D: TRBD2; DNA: TGTGCCAGCAAGATAGCGGGGAGCTCCTACGAGCAGTACTTC; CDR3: CASKIAGSSYEQYF
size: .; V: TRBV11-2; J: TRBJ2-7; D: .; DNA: TGTGCCAGCAGCTTAGGTCAAGGGGTCGGGCAGTACTTC; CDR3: CASSLGQGVGQYF
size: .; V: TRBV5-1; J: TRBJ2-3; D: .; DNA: TGCGCCAGCAGCTTGGGGGGCGCGGGCACAGATACGCAGTATTTT; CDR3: CASSLGGAGTDTQYF
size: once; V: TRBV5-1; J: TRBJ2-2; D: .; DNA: TGCGCCAGCAGCTTGGCCCTCAACACCGGGGAGCTGTTTTTT; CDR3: CASSLALNTGELFF
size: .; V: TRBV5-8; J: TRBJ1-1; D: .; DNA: TGTGCCAGCAGCCCGGTTACTGAAGCTTTCTTT; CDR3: CASSPVTEAFF
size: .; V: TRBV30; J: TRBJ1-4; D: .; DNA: TGTGCCTGGAGTGAAACTGCAACTAATGAAAAACTGTTTTTT; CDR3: CAWSETATNEKLFF
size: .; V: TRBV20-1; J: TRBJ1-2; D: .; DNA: TGCAGTGCTCCAACTTACAGGGTCCACACCTTC; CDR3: CSAPTYRVHTF